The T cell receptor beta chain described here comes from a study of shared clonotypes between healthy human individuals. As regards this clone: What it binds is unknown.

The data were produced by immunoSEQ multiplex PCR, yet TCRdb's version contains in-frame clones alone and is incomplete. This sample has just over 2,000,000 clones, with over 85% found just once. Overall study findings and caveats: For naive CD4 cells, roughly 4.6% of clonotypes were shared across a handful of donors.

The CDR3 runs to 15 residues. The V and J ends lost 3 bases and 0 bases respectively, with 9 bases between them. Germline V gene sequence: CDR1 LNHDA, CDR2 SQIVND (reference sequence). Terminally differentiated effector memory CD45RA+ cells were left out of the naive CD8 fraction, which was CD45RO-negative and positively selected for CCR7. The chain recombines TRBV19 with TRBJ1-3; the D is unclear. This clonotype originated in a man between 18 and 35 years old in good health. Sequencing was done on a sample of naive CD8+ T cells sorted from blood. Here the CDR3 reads CASSILDYSGNTIYF. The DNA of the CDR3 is TGTGCCAGTAGTATCTTGGACTACTCTGGAAACACCATATATTTT.